This T cell receptor beta chain was recorded in a study of T cells expressing NK-cell markers. Looking at the study overall: The sequencing cohort of eight donors included seven HCMV-seropositive individuals and one seronegative individual.

CDR3 length: 14 residues. Germline CDR1 and CDR2: SGHRS and YFSETQ. TCRdb reprocessed the 5' RACE reads; each CDR3 protein has one entry and no DNA is given. The repertoire table contains 300,000 to 450,000 distinct CDR3 sequences. The source is a man between 18 and 69 years old in good health. The chain employs TRBV5-1 and TRBJ1-5; TCRdb names TRBD1, which stays unverified in the absence of DNA. The sample was blood T cells: a sorted CD56 or NKG2C T cell subset, CD4+ or CD8+ T cells, or bulk PBMC T cells (not recorded which). CDR3: CASSPQGTDQPQHF.